This T cell receptor (beta chain) emerged from a study of cytomegalovirus exposure and HLA in healthy donors. This clone showed up just once. Its antigen remains unidentified. Study-wide findings and caveats: Reports credit the classifier with highly specific, highly sensitive diagnosis of cytomegalovirus status.

The repertoire was sequenced with immunoSEQ multiplex PCR; TCRdb's copy has only in-frame clones and lacks some. The data contain approximately 82,000 clones, 93% of them seen just once; the ten biggest clones take up about 0.61%. This sequence was found in a man between 18 and 29 years old in good health and CMV-seronegative. Sequencing was performed on PBMCs.

CDR3 amino acids: CASTPEGEGPTPLHF. The CDR3, as DNA: TGTGCCAGCACTCCCGAAGGGGAGGGTCCGACACCCCTCCACTTT. The gene calls are TRBV27 and TRBJ1-6; D may be TRBD1 (5 bases). With 7 bases removed from V and 11 bases from J, the gap between germline ends came to 21 bases. CDR1 and CDR2 (germline): MNHEY, SMNVEV (reference sequence). This CDR3 has 15 residues.